Below are 24 T cell receptor beta chains sequenced from a single sample in a study of blood T cell repertoires in COVID-19 (dated by TCRdb to the early 2020s). Libraries were constructed by the immunoSEQ multiplex PCR assay. TCRdb retrieved this table from immuneACCESS and kept in-frame rearrangements only. Not all clones are present; in checked studies, unresolved V genes account for under half, and no reason is known for the remainder. The sample records about 150,000 clones, 80% to 90% of which are singletons. The top ten constitute around 3.3% of the sample. The sequenced material came from peripheral blood. Receptors originate from a man aged 70 or older with acute or convalescent COVID-19.

The chain joins TRBV3-1 (or the pseudogene TRBV3-2) to TRBJ2-2; a possible D gene is TRBD2 (5 bases). Germline CDR1 and CDR2: LGHDT and YNNKEL (reference sequence). This CDR3 is built from 14 residues. V lost 4 bases, J lost 0 bases, and 6 bases lay in between. CDR3 nucleotides: TGTGCCAGCAGCCGGACTCCGAACACCGGGGAGCTGTTTTTT. Translation: CASSRTPNTGELFF.

The rearrangement links TRBV28 to TRBJ2-7, with 8 bases that match TRBD2. Per germline, CDR1 MDHEN and CDR2 SYDVKM. The J segment lost 5 bases and the V segment lost 6 bases, leaving 6 bases of the junction unmatched. This CDR3 region has 13 residues. The CDR3 reads CASSLLRGDEQYF. The CDR3 region has the DNA TGTGCCAGCAGCCTCCTGCGGGGGGACGAGCAGTACTTC.

The rearrangement links TRBV7-9 to TRBJ2-1; 7 bases match TRBD2. The ends lost 3 bases at V and 5 bases at J; junction bases unmatched: 10. The CDR3 is 16 amino acids. CDR1 and CDR2 from the germline V gene are SEHNR and FQNEAQ (reference sequence). The CDR3 DNA reads as TGTGCCAGCAGCTTTCTCGCCCTAGCGGCTCACAATGAGCAGTTCTTC. Protein sequence: CASSFLALAAHNEQFF.

V and J are TRBV11-2 and TRBJ1-1; weak D call: TRBD1 (5 bases). Between the trimmed V and J ends, which lost 0 bases and 4 bases, there was a span of 12 bases. The CDR3 loop spans 15 amino acids. Germline CDR1 and CDR2: SGHAT and FQNNGV. The CDR3 nucleotides read TGTGCCAGCAGCTTAGATCGGGGGGTAAGCACTGAAGCTTTCTTT. This gives the protein CASSLDRGVSTEAFF.

This chain connects TRBV21-1 to TRBJ2-1; no check of the table's D call, TRBD2, against the DNA was made. TRBV21-1 is labeled a pseudogene. The CDR3 is made up of 14 amino acids. The chain's CDR3 is CASSPGGLDFEQFF. DNA for the CDR3: TGTGCCAGCAGCCCCGGGGGGCTAGACTTTGAGCAGTTCTTC.

There are a few counts of this clone. This chain uses TRBV24-1 with TRBJ2-5, with a weak D call TRBD1 (6 bases). The CDR3 covers 14 residues. V lost 6 bases and J lost 4, with 14 bases in between. Per the germline V gene, CDR1 is KGHDR and CDR2 is SFDVKD. CDR3 DNA: TGTGCCACCAGTATACCCGGACAGCCAGAGACCCAGTACTTC. It yields the protein CATSIPGQPETQYF.

The chain links TRBV5-8 to TRBJ2-1; TRBD2 might be the D (5 bases). The germline V gene has CDR1 SGHTS and CDR2 YDEGEE. This CDR3 has 15 residues. The germline V and J ends were trimmed by 3 bases and 0 bases, with 10 bases remaining between them. CDR3 in amino acids: CASSSRGSSYNEQFF. DNA of the CDR3: TGTGCCAGCAGCTCTCGGGGTAGCTCCTACAATGAGCAGTTCTTC.

The V gene is TRBV11-2, the J gene TRBJ2-7; TRBD2 agrees at 8 bases. Trimming cost V 2 bases and J 4 bases; bases outside gene matches: 19. CDR3 size: 19 residues. CDR1 and CDR2 from the germline V gene are SGHAT and FQNNGV. CDR3 residues: CASSLPLGSGKVSRYEQYF. CDR3 in DNA: TGTGCCAGCAGCTTACCGCTGGGTAGCGGGAAGGTTTCTCGGTACGAGCAGTACTTC.

J is TRBJ2-7 and V is TRBV29-1; the match to TRBD1 covers 7 bases. Germline CDR1 is SQVTM and CDR2 is ANQGSEA. Trimming removed 6 bases from V and 0 bases from J; junction bases left unmatched: 5. The length of the CDR3 is 13 residues. CDR3 coding DNA: TGCAGCGTGATGGACAGGATCTCCTACGAGCAGTACTTC. Its translation is CSVMDRISYEQYF.

The genes are TRBV27 and TRBJ2-7; TRBD2 aligns across 11 bases. The V gene's germline CDR1 is MNHEY and CDR2 SMNVEV (reference sequence). V was clipped by 5 bases and J by 1 base; unmatched bases: 7. The CDR3 consists of 16 residues. For the CDR3, the DNA is TGTGCCAGCAGTCCGAGAGGGACTAGCGGATCCTACGAGCAGTACTTC. Its translation is CASSPRGTSGSYEQYF.

The chain joins TRBV11-2 to TRBJ2-7; a weak D match, TRBD1 (5 bases). In germline, CDR1 is SGHAT, CDR2 FQNNGV. V lost 6 bases and J 1 base, leaving 7 bases between the germline ends. The length of the CDR3 is 12 residues. The CDR3 DNA sequence: TGTGCCAGCAGGGACATTTCCTACGAGCAGTACTTC. Protein: CASRDISYEQYF.

The chain joins TRBV25-1 to TRBJ2-2; 10 nucleotides align to TRBD2. CDR3 length: 16 amino acids. Trimming took 5 bases from V and 4 from J; bases not matched to a gene: 7. Germline values: CDR1 MGHDK, CDR2 SYGVNS. The CDR3 region is CASSPTLAGGTGELFF. In DNA, the CDR3 is TGTGCCAGCAGTCCTACTTTAGCGGGAGGCACCGGGGAGCTGTTTTTT.

The V call is TRBV20-1, the J call TRBJ1-6; 9 positions agree with TRBD1. CDR1 is DFQATT, CDR2 SNEGSKA, per germline (reference sequence). The trim removed 3 bases at V and 6 bases at J, leaving 9 bases unmatched. The CDR3 has 16 residues. The DNA of the CDR3 is TGCAGTGCTAGTGACACCCTGACAGGGGGTAATTCACCCCTCCACTTT. Encoded protein: CSASDTLTGGNSPLHF.

CDR3 DNA: TGTGCCAGCAGTTTGTCAGGAACCGGGGAGCTGTTTTTT. Translation gives CASSLSGTGELFF. The V and J genes are TRBV6-5 and TRBJ2-2; D unclear. CDR1 MNHEY and CDR2 SVGAGI come from the germline V gene. Trimming cost V 4 bases and J 5 bases, with 8 bases left between them. The CDR3 contains 13 residues.

This clone was detected a few times. The chain joins TRBV14 to TRBJ2-7; D may be TRBD1 (5 bases). Germline CDR1 reads SGHDN; CDR2 reads FVKESK. CDR3 size: 15 residues. Trimming cost V 0 bases and J 2 bases, with 11 bases left between them. CDR3 loop: CASSQDQARAYEQYF. CDR3 nucleotides: TGTGCCAGCAGCCAAGATCAAGCCAGGGCCTACGAGCAGTACTTC.

This clone has only a few counts. The chain joins TRBV11-3 to TRBJ2-1, with D perhaps matching TRBD1 (6 bases). The CDR3 has 16 amino acids. V lost 0 bases, J lost 2 bases, and 11 bases lay in between. Germline lookup yields CDR1 SGHNT and CDR2 YENEEA. DNA for the CDR3: TGTGCCAGCAGCTTAGAGGGGGCCGATGCCTACAATGAGCAGTTCTTC. It specifies CASSLEGADAYNEQFF. Complete variable domain (other parts from reference TRBV11-3 and TRBJ2-1): EAGVVQSPRYKIIEKKQPVAFWCNPISGHNTLYWYLQNLGQGPELLIRYENEEAVDDSQLPKDRFSAERLKGVDSTLKIQPAELGDSAVYLCASSLEGADAYNEQFFGPGTRLTVL.

This chain uses TRBV29-1 with TRBJ1-3; no definite D call. The length of the CDR3 is 11 residues. The V gene's germline CDR1 is SQVTM and CDR2 ANQGSEA. V shed 7 bases and J shed 2 bases, with 6 bases lying between them. The CDR3 reads CSADTGNTIYF. DNA for the CDR3: TGCAGCGCCGACACTGGAAACACCATATATTTT.

As for this clone: Sequence at one end of the junction differs from germline and may be a read error. The chain combines TRBV28 with TRBJ1-1; 11 positions match TRBD1. This CDR3 has 14 residues. The germline CDR1 and CDR2 sequences are MDHEN and SYDVKM. The chain's CDR3 is CASSSGQGVTGAFF. CDR3 sequence (DNA): TGTGCCAGCAGTTCGGGACAGGGGGTGACTGGAGCTTTCTTT.

The chain links TRBV5-1 to TRBJ1-1; possible D gene TRBD1, 5 bases. Germline V lookup: CDR1 SGHRS, CDR2 YFSETQ. Trimming removed 3 bases from V and 1 base from J, with 16 bases in between. The CDR3 runs 16 residues. CDR3 amino acids: CASSSAEITGNTEAFF. DNA of the CDR3: TGCGCCAGCAGCTCGGCCGAGATTACAGGGAACACTGAAGCTTTCTTT.

J is TRBJ1-1 and V is TRBV7-8, with 8 positions matching TRBD1. V was clipped by 5 bases and J by 5 bases; unmatched bases: 4. Germline V gene sequence: CDR1 SGHVS, CDR2 FQNEAQ. The CDR3 extends over 13 amino acids. CDR3 in DNA: TGTGCCAGCAGCAAACAGGGGGGGACTGAAGCTTTCTTT. It translates to CASSKQGGTEAFF.

The V call is TRBV6-5, the J call TRBJ2-7, with 9 bases aligning to TRBD2. The CDR3 is 12 amino acids. CDR1 is MNHEY, CDR2 SVGAGI, per germline. Trimming took 6 bases from V and 6 from J; bases not matched to a gene: 3. As DNA, the CDR3 is TGTGCCAGCAGCCTAGCGGGGACCGAGCAGTACTTC. It yields the protein CASSLAGTEQYF.

The rearrangement links TRBV9 to TRBJ2-7; TRBD1 matches at 9 bases. This CDR3 comprises 16 residues. Unmatched junction bases numbered 6, after V lost 0 bases and J lost 2 bases. Germline-derived CDR1 and CDR2 are SGDLS and YYNGEE. CDR3 DNA: TGTGCCAGCAGCGTAGAGGGGACAGGGAATGCCTACGAGCAGTACTTC. Protein product: CASSVEGTGNAYEQYF.

This CDR3 reads CASSQLRDRGTYNSPLHF. The CDR3 DNA follows: TGTGCCAGCAGCCAACTCCGGGACAGGGGGACTTATAATTCACCCCTCCACTTT. The chain carries TRBV14 and TRBJ1-6, with 11 bases fitting TRBD1. Losses at the gene ends were 2 bases for V and 4 bases for J; bases not matched to a gene: 7. CDR3 size: 18 residues. Germline values: CDR1 SGHDN, CDR2 FVKESK.

The chain joins TRBV20-1 to TRBJ1-1; the D is unclear. V lost 3 bases, J lost 4 bases, and 15 bases lay in between. The CDR3 is 14 residues long. In germline, CDR1 is DFQATT, CDR2 SNEGSKA (reference sequence). This chain's CDR3 is CSASFRPRGTEAFF. As DNA, the CDR3 is TGCAGTGCTAGTTTTCGGCCTCGGGGCACTGAAGCTTTCTTT.